This TCR beta chain stems from a study of CXCR3-negative and CXCR3-positive naive CD8 T cells. UMI-tagged TRB cDNA libraries were built via 5' RACE. For each CDR3 protein, TCRdb gives one entry from its re-call of the 5' RACE reads, without DNA. In all, the sample yields some 67,000 distinct CDR3 sequences. CD45RO-CCR7+CD27+CD95- marked naive CD8+ T cells. Germline V gene data show CDR1 as SQVTM and CDR2 as ANQGSEA. CDR3 size: 12 residues. V usage is TRBV29-1 and J usage is TRBJ1-1. The clonotype originates from a human donor in good health. Some clones in this sample may be carry-over from other donors' samples. The specimen sequenced was naive CXCR3- CD8+ T cells from blood. The subset is: CD45RO-CCR7+CD27+CD95- naive CD8+ T cells lacking CXCR3 (TNR3-). CDR3 amino acids: CSVEKGSAEAFF.